Each of the 32 T cell receptor beta chains below was sequenced from the same sample in a study of early T cells in non-severe SARS-CoV-2 infection. Using its own MiXCR run on the 5' RACE reads, TCRdb lists one record per CDR3 protein. The table shows about 98,000 distinct CDR3 sequences, with 10% to 15% occurring only once. Sequencing was carried out using whole blood. The source is an adult who was a healthcare worker with PCR-confirmed SARS-CoV-2 infection or an uninfected control (not recorded which).

The J gene is TRBJ2-1, the V gene TRBV21-1; TRBD2 is the table's D call, not checked against the DNA. TRBV21-1 is labeled a pseudogene. CDR3 length: 16 residues. The CDR3 loop reads CASSKVTAGEGNEQFF. DNA of the CDR3: TGTGCCAGCAGCAAAGTGACAGCGGGAGAAGGTAATGAGCAGTTCTTC.

This clonotype came up a few times. The chain employs TRBV15 and TRBJ1-4; D gene ambiguous. Germline lookup yields CDR1 LNHNV and CDR2 YYDKDF (reference sequence). This CDR3 contains 15 residues. With 2 bases removed from V and 4 bases from J, the gap between germline ends came to 11 bases. The DNA of the CDR3 is TGTGCCACCAGCAGAATGGGAAAGAGTAATGAAAAACTGTTTTTT. It encodes CATSRMGKSNEKLFF.

The chain links TRBV7-6 to TRBJ2-1; D gene uncertain. The CDR3 sequence is 15 residues long. V shed 1 base and J shed 1 base, with 8 bases lying between them. CDR1 and CDR2 (germline): SGHVS, FNYEAQ. The CDR3 sequence is CASSLGVPSYNEQFF. For the CDR3, the DNA is TGTGCCAGCAGCTTAGGTGTCCCTTCCTACAATGAGCAGTTCTTC.

A remark on this clonotype: Being one base from a much bigger clone, this may be a read error. Since no conserved phenylalanine or tryptophan closes the CDR3, a read error is the likely cause. The V gene is TRBV10-3, the J gene TRBJ2-1; 9 bases line up with TRBD2. The length of the CDR3 is 17 residues. J was trimmed by 2 bases and V by 8 bases; bases with no gene match: 13. CDR1 ENHRY and CDR2 SYGVKD come from the germline V gene. CDR3 loop: CAIRDSGSRSTYNEQFS. DNA for the CDR3: TGTGCCATCCGGGATAGCGGGAGTCGTAGCACCTACAATGAGCAGTTCTCC.

V gene TRBV23-1 combines with J gene TRBJ2-3; D remains unclear. TRBV23-1 counts as an open reading frame of uncertain function. The CDR3 has 12 residues. Trimming pared 11 bases from V and 4 bases from J, leaving 13 bases between. CDR3 sequence (DNA): TGCGCCGGCCTTAGGGCCCCAGATACGCAGTATTTT. This translates into CAGLRAPDTQYF.

This clonotype turned up a few times. This chain uses TRBV24-1 with TRBJ2-1; tentative D call: TRBD2 (5 bases). V was cut by 3 bases and J by 4 bases, with 18 bases left in between. CDR1 is KGHDR, CDR2 SFDVKD, per germline. The CDR3 is 17 residues long. CDR3 coding DNA: TGTGCCACCAGTGATGATCCTCTAGCCGCAACTTACAATGAGCAGTTCTTC. Translated: CATSDDPLAATYNEQFF.

This clonotype was seen at least ten times. The chain links TRBV12-3 or TRBV12-4 to TRBJ1-5, with D perhaps TRBD1 (6 bases). The CDR3 consists of 13 residues. V shed 6 bases and J shed 6 bases, with 12 bases lying between them. CDR3 DNA sequence: TGTGCCAGCAGGAAACAGGGAGCTCAGCCCCAGCATTTT. Translation: CASRKQGAQPQHF.

This clonotype was recorded many times. The rearrangement joins TRBV7-8 to TRBJ2-1; D not certain. V was cut by 0 bases and J by 5 bases, with 14 bases left in between. Looked up from germline, CDR1 is SGHVS and CDR2 is FQNEAQ. The CDR3 runs 16 residues. CDR3 in DNA: TGTGCCAGCAGCTTAGCGGGCTACCCACTCAACAATGAGCAGTTCTTC. Translation: CASSLAGYPLNNEQFF.

V is TRBV7-2 and J is TRBJ1-5; D is undetermined. The V gene's germline CDR1 is SGHTA and CDR2 FQGNSA. Trimming stripped 1 base from V and 6 bases from J, with 10 bases between. CDR3 length equals 14 residues. This chain's CDR3 is CASSLVHAGQPQHF. DNA for the CDR3: TGTGCCAGCAGCTTAGTTCACGCTGGTCAGCCCCAGCATTTT.

This clonotype was seen at least ten times. One end of the junction varies from germline; a read error may be responsible. V gene TRBV12-3 or TRBV12-4 combines with J gene TRBJ2-1; 11 bases map to TRBD2. This CDR3 has 15 amino acids. CDR3 amino acids: CASRLAGGSYNEQFF. DNA of the CDR3: TGTGCCAGCAGATTAGCGGGAGGGTCCTACAATGAGCAGTTCTTC.

The chain couples TRBV12-3 or TRBV12-4 to TRBJ2-5; TRBD2 agrees at 8 bases. This CDR3 is 12 amino acids long. Trimming removed 4 bases from V and 5 bases from J; junction bases left unmatched: 0. CDR3 sequence: CASSWTSETQYF. The CDR3 nucleotides are TGTGCCAGCAGTTGGACTAGCGAGACCCAGTACTTC.

This clonotype turned up a few times. V and J are TRBV19 and TRBJ1-2; no clear D gene. This CDR3 is built from 13 residues. The germline CDR1 and CDR2 sequences are LNHDA and SQIVND (reference sequence). Trimming shortened V by 3 bases and J by 5 bases, and 10 bases separated the two germline ends. The CDR3 spells CASSIGHLYGYTF. The CDR3 DNA is TGTGCCAGTAGTATCGGCCACCTTTATGGCTACACCTTC.

This clonotype was observed at least ten times. This chain joins TRBV20-1 and TRBJ2-2; D is perhaps TRBD1 (6 bases). CDR3 size: 13 residues. The ends were cut back, 4 bases at V and 6 bases at J, with 12 bases in the middle. From germline, CDR1 is DFQATT and CDR2 SNEGSKA (reference sequence). CDR3 protein: CSATLQGAGELFF. In DNA form, the CDR3 reads TGCAGTGCTACATTACAGGGCGCCGGGGAGCTGTTTTTT.

This clonotype has at least ten counts. The chain uses TRBV7-2 and TRBJ2-3, with D maybe TRBD1 (6 bases). The germline V gene has CDR1 SGHTA and CDR2 FQGNSA. The CDR3 extends over 17 amino acids. Trimming shortened V by 5 bases and J by 0 bases, and 18 bases separated the two germline ends. In DNA, the CDR3 is TGTGCCAGCAGCCCACATGGACAGACCCATAGCACAGATACGCAGTATTTT. It is translated as CASSPHGQTHSTDTQYF.

This clonotype came up many times. The chain carries TRBV5-1 and TRBJ2-7, with D maybe TRBD2 (6 bases). The length of the CDR3 is 15 residues. Germline CDR1 and CDR2: SGHRS and YFSETQ. V shed 3 bases and J shed 0 bases, with 13 bases lying between them. CDR3 residues: CASSWGGTGSYEQYF. The DNA for the CDR3 is TGCGCCAGCAGCTGGGGCGGGACCGGCTCCTACGAGCAGTACTTC.

This clonotype showed up just a few times. The chain has TRBV5-5 and TRBJ2-1; the match to TRBD1 covers 8 bases. CDR3 length: 15 residues. Germline V lookup: CDR1 SGHKS, CDR2 YYEKEE (reference sequence). The trim removed 2 bases at V and 2 bases at J, leaving 3 bases unmatched. In DNA form, the CDR3 reads TGTGCCAGCAGCTTCGGACAGGGACCCTACAATGAGCAGTTCTTC. Translation gives CASSFGQGPYNEQFF.

As concerns this clonotype: Mismatch with germline at one junction end may stem from a read error. V gene TRBV6-6 combines with J gene TRBJ1-1, with a weak D call TRBD1 (5 bases). CDR1 and CDR2 (germline): MNHNY, SVGAGI (reference sequence). The CDR3 loop spans 14 amino acids. CDR3 sequence (DNA): TGTGCCAGCAGGGGGGGACGGTTGAACACTGAAGCTTTTTTT. It codes for CASRGGRLNTEAFF.

The V and J genes are TRBV6-5 and TRBJ2-5; D not resolved. Trimming removed 4 bases at V and 2 bases at J, with 5 bases between. This CDR3 spans 12 amino acids. In germline, CDR1 is MNHEY, CDR2 SVGAGI. CDR3 protein: CASSCVQETQYF. DNA of the CDR3: TGTGCCAGCAGTTGCGTTCAAGAGACCCAGTACTTC.

The chain carries TRBV7-2 and TRBJ2-7; 15 bases match TRBD2. This CDR3 spans 17 amino acids. Germline V gene lookup returns CDR1 SGHTA and CDR2 FQGNSA. J lost 0 bases, V lost 5 bases, and 5 bases had no gene match. Here the CDR3 DNA reads TGTGCCAGCAGCCACGGGACTAGCGGGAGGCACTCCTACGAGCAGTACTTC. Its translation: CASSHGTSGRHSYEQYF.

V gene TRBV20-1 combines with J gene TRBJ1-1; 7 nucleotides match TRBD1. Germline CDR1 reads DFQATT; CDR2 reads SNEGSKA (reference sequence). The CDR3 runs 17 residues. V lost 6 bases, J lost 1 base, and 17 bases stayed unmatched. This CDR3 is CSALSYRQGPENTEAFF. DNA for the CDR3: TGCAGTGCCCTCTCTTATAGACAGGGACCAGAGAACACTGAAGCTTTCTTT.

In its sample, this clonotype was seen many times. Written as DNA, the CDR3 is TGTGCCAGCAGCGTAGGAGCGGGAGCCTACGAGCAGTACTTC. Residues: CASSVGAGAYEQYF. V is TRBV7-2 and J is TRBJ2-7; 8 bases map to TRBD2. V was pared by 5 bases and J by 2 bases, with 5 bases of the junction left unmatched. This CDR3 spans 14 amino acids. Germline CDR1 SGHTA, CDR2 FQGNSA.

This clonotype has a count of ten or more. The chain recombines TRBV6-5 with TRBJ2-2; D may be TRBD2 (5 bases). V lost 6 bases and J lost 5, with 10 bases in between. This CDR3 has 13 residues. Germline V gene lookup returns CDR1 MNHEY and CDR2 SVGAGI. The CDR3 bases are TGTGCCAGCAGCGAGACGGGAACCGGGGAGCTGTTTTTT. This encodes CASSETGTGELFF.

This chain uses TRBV28 with TRBJ2-5; D is ambiguous. The CDR3 totals 15 residues. Trimming stripped 3 bases from V and 4 bases from J, with 15 bases between. Per germline, CDR1 MDHEN and CDR2 SYDVKM. DNA for the CDR3: TGTGCCAGCAGTTTCGCCAGGTCAACCAGAGAGACCCAGTACTTC. Its translation: CASSFARSTRETQYF.

This clonotype showed up many times. J is TRBJ1-1 and V is TRBV12-3 or TRBV12-4; a possible D gene is TRBD1 (5 bases). Trimming shortened V by 5 bases and J by 8 bases, and 15 bases separated the two germline ends. CDR3 size: 13 residues. CDR3 nucleotide sequence: TGTGCCAGCAGTACACAGGTTGGGCAAGAAGCTTTCTTT. Protein sequence: CASSTQVGQEAFF.

V usage is TRBV11-2 and J usage is TRBJ2-3; D unclear. The germline CDR1 and CDR2 sequences are SGHAT and FQNNGV. This CDR3 contains 14 residues. The V end lost 0 bases, the J end lost 2 bases, and 6 bases lay between the germline ends. CDR3 region: CASSLEVITDTQYF. The CDR3 coding sequence is TGTGCCAGCAGCTTAGAAGTCATCACAGATACGCAGTATTTT.

This chain links TRBV20-1 with TRBJ1-3; TRBD1 is a possible D gene (6 bases). The CDR3 extends over 13 amino acids. Trimming removed 6 bases from V and 2 bases from J, with 11 bases in between. CDR1 DFQATT and CDR2 SNEGSKA come from the germline V gene (reference sequence). DNA for the CDR3: TGCAGTGCCCCCGAGGGGGCTGGAAACACCATATATTTT. It is translated as CSAPEGAGNTIYF.

This clonotype was counted at least ten times. The chain uses TRBV5-1 and TRBJ2-2; a possible D gene is TRBD1 (7 bases). The CDR3 extends over 15 amino acids. Per the germline V gene, CDR1 is SGHRS and CDR2 is YFSETQ. V dropped 4 bases and J dropped 4 bases, with 14 bases sitting between them. The CDR3 DNA sequence: TGCGCCAGCAGCCCAGGGGGGCTCCTCACCGGGGAGCTGTTTTTT. This sequence encodes CASSPGGLLTGELFF.

In its sample, this clonotype was seen many times. The chain uses TRBV7-9 and TRBJ2-7, with TRBD2 as a possible D gene (6 bases). CDR1 is SEHNR, CDR2 FQNEAQ, per germline (reference sequence). The CDR3 covers 14 residues. Deletions cut 5 bases from V and 4 bases from J, with 15 bases between. The CDR3 DNA reads as TGTGCCAGCAGCACGCGGACGGAGGGATACGAGCAGTACTTC. It specifies CASSTRTEGYEQYF.

This clonotype was detected many times. The chain joins TRBV7-8 to TRBJ2-1, with 9 bases matching TRBD2. Unmatched junction bases numbered 10, after V lost 9 bases and J lost 7 bases. Germline V gene sequence: CDR1 SGHVS, CDR2 FQNEAQ. This CDR3 comprises 14 residues. CDR3 sequence reads: CASRPGGRANEQFF. The DNA for the CDR3 is TGTGCCAGTCGTCCCGGCGGGAGGGCAAATGAGCAGTTCTTC.

This clonotype was detected only a few times. The J gene is TRBJ2-1, the V gene TRBV11-2, with unresolved D. The germline V gene has CDR1 SGHAT and CDR2 FQNNGV. Trimming cost V 4 bases and J 14 bases, with 12 bases left between them. The CDR3 runs 11 residues. The CDR3 protein is CASSSSAIEFF. The CDR3, as DNA: TGTGCCAGCAGCTCTTCTGCAATAGAGTTCTTC.

This clonotype turned up a few times. The CDR3 protein is CSVGRDYDGQETQYF. Written as DNA, the CDR3 is TGCAGCGTTGGACGGGACTACGACGGACAAGAGACCCAGTACTTC. The rearrangement uses TRBV29-1 and TRBJ2-5; 7 bases fit TRBD2. The CDR3 is made up of 15 amino acids. CDR1 and CDR2 from the germline V gene are SQVTM and ANQGSEA. The ends lost 4 bases at V and 2 bases at J; junction bases unmatched: 10.

This clonotype was detected only a few times. The chain recombines TRBV19 with TRBJ2-7; the D gene could be TRBD1 or TRBD2 (5 bases each). This CDR3 contains 13 residues. The germline V and J ends were trimmed by 3 bases and 3 bases, with 9 bases remaining between them. From germline, CDR1 is LNHDA and CDR2 SQIVND (reference sequence). Here the CDR3 DNA reads TGTGCCAGTAGTATCCGGGACGGCTACGAGCAGTACTTC. It translates to CASSIRDGYEQYF.